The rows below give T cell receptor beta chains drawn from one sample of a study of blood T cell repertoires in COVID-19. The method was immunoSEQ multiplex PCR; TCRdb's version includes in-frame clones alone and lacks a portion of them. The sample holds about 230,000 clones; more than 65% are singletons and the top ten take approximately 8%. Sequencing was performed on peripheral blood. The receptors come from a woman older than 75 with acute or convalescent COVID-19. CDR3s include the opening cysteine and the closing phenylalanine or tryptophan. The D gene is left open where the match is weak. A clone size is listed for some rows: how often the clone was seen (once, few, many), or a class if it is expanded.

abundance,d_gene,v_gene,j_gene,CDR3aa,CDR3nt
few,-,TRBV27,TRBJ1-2,CASSLPSGLQGYTF,TGTGCCAGCAGTTTACCTTCGGGACTCCAGGGCTACACCTTC
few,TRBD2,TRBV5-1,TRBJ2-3,CASSLATSGSSDTQYF,TGCGCCAGCAGCTTGGCCACTAGCGGGAGCTCAGATACGCAGTATTTT
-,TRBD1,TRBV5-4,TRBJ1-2,CASSLGGQNNYGYTF,TGTGCCAGCAGCTTGGGGGGACAGAATAACTATGGCTACACCTTC
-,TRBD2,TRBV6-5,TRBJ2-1,CASSMVGLAVNEQFF,TGTGCCAGCTCTATGGTGGGACTAGCGGTTAATGAGCAGTTCTTC
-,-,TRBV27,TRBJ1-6,CASRGANSPLHF,TGTGCCAGCAGGGGGGCTAATTCACCCCTCCACTTT
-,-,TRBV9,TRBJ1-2,CASSTPDGVWGYTF,TGTGCCAGCAGCACCCCAGACGGGGTTTGGGGCTACACCTTC
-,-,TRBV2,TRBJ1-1,CASRTQSLNTEAFF,TGTGCCAGCAGGACACAGAGCCTGAACACTGAAGCTTTCTTT
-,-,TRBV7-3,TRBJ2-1,CASSLSSDSYNEQFF,TGTGCCAGCAGCTTATCGAGCGACTCCTACAATGAGCAGTTCTTC
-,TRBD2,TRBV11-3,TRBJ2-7,CASSLTYTGTIGEQYF,TGTGCCAGCAGCTTAACCTATACGGGGACTATCGGAGAGCAGTACTTC
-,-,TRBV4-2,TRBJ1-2,CASTPSGAQGNGYTF,TGTGCCAGCACCCCAAGCGGCGCTCAGGGGAATGGCTACACCTTC
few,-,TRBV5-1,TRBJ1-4,CASSLAAQDEKLFF,TGCGCCAGCAGCTTGGCCGCTCAGGATGAAAAACTGTTTTTT
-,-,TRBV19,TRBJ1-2,CASSMRANYGYTF,TGTGCCAGTAGTATGAGGGCTAACTATGGCTACACCTTC